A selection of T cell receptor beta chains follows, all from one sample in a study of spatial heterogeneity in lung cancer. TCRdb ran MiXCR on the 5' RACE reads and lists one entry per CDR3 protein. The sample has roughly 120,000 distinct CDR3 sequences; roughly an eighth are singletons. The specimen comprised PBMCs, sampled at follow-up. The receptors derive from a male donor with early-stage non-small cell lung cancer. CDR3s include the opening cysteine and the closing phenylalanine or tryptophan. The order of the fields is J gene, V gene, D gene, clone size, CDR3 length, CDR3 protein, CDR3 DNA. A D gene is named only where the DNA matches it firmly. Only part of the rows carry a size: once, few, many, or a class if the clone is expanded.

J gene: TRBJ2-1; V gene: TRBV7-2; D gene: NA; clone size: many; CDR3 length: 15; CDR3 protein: CASSLAREAYNEQFF; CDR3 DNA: TGTGCCAGCAGCTTAGCTAGGGAAGCCTACAATGAGCAGTTCTTC
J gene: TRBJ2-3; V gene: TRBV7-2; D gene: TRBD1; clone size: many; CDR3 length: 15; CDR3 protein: CASSAWTGSTDTQYF; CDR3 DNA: TGTGCCAGCAGCGCTTGGACAGGGAGCACAGATACGCAGTATTTT
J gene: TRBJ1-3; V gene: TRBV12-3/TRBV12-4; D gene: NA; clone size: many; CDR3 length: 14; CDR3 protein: CASSLPQGVNTIYF; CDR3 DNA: TGTGCCAGCAGTTTACCGCAGGGAGTAAACACCATATATTTT
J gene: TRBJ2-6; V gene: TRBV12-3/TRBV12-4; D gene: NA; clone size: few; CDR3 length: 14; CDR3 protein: CASLLSSGANVLTF; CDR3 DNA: TGTGCCAGCCTTCTGTCCTCTGGGGCCAACGTCCTGACTTTC
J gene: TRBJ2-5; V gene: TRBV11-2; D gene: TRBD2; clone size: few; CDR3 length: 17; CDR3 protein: CASSLIGGGSIQETQYF; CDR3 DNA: TGTGCCAGCAGCTTAATCGGCGGGGGGTCCATCCAAGAGACCCAGTACTTC
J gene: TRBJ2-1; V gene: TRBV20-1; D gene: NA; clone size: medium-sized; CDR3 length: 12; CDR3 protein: CSARTDDNEQFF; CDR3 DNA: TGCAGTGCGAGGACGGACGACAATGAGCAGTTCTTC
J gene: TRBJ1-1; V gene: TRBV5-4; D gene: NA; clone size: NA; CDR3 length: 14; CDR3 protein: CASSLEGPRTEAFF; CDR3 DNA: TGTGCCAGCAGCTTGGAGGGGCCTAGAACTGAAGCTTTCTTT
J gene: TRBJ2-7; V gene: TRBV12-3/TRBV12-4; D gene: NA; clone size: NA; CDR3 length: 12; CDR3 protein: CASSFGPFEQYF; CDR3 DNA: TGTGCCAGCAGTTTCGGACCTTTCGAGCAGTACTTC
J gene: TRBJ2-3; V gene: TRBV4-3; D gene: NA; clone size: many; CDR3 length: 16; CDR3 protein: CASSEVGTYSTDTQYF; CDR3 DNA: TGCGCCAGCAGCGAGGTCGGGACGTACAGCACAGATACGCAGTATTTT
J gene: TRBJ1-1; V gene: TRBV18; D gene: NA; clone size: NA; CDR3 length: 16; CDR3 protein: CASSPQKQGLSTEAFF; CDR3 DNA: TGTGCCAGCTCACCACAAAAGCAGGGTCTTAGTACTGAAGCTTTCTTT
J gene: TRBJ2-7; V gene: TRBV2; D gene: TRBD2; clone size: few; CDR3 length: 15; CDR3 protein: CASSDLSGGALEQYF; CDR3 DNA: TGTGCCAGCAGTGACTTAAGCGGGGGGGCGCTCGAGCAGTACTTC
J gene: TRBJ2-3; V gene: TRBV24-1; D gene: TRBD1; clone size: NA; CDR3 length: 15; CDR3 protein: CATSDPGQSTDTQYF; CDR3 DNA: TGTGCCACCAGTGATCCGGGACAGAGCACAGATACGCAGTATTTT
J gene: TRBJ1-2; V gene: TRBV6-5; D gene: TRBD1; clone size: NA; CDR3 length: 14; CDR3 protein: CASSYTGGASGYTF; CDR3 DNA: TGTGCCAGCAGTTACACAGGGGGCGCAAGTGGCTACACCTTC
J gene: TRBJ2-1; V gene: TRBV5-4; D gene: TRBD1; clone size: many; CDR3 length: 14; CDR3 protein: CASRQGVIDNEQFF; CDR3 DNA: TGTGCCAGCAGGCAGGGGGTTATCGACAATGAGCAGTTCTTC
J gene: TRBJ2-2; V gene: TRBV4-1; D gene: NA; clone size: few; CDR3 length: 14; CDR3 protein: CASSRAGANGELFF; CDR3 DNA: TGCGCCAGCAGCCGGGCGGGGGCTAACGGGGAGCTGTTTTTT
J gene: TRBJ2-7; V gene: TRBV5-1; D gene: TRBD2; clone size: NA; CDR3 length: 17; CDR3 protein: CASSRSALAGAEYEQYF; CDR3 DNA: TGCGCCAGCAGCCGCAGTGCTCTAGCGGGGGCTGAATACGAGCAGTACTTC
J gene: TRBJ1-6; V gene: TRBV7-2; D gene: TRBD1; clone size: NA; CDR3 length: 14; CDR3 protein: CASNPDRGNSPLHF; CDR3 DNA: TGTGCCAGCAACCCGGACAGGGGGAATTCACCCCTCCACTTT
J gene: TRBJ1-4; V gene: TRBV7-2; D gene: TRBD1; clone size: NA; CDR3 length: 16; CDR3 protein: CASSLWYRGLSEKLFF; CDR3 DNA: TGTGCCAGCAGCTTATGGTACAGGGGGCTTAGTGAAAAACTGTTTTTT
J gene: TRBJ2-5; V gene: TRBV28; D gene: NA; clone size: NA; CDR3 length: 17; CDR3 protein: CASSLPIGAAQGETQYF; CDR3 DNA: TGTGCCAGCAGTTTACCCATAGGGGCGGCCCAGGGAGAGACCCAGTACTTC
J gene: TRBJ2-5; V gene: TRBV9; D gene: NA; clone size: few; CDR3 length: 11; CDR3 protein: CASSVDETQYF; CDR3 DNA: TGTGCCAGCAGCGTAGATGAGACCCAGTACTTC
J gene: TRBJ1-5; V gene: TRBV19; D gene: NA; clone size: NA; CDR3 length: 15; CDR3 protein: CASSIRVGGNQPQHF; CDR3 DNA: TGTGCCAGTAGTATCCGGGTAGGGGGCAATCAGCCCCAGCATTTT
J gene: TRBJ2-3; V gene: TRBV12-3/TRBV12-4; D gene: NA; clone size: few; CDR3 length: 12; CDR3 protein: CASSAQTDTQYF; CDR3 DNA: TGTGCCAGCAGTGCTCAGACAGATACGCAGTATTTT
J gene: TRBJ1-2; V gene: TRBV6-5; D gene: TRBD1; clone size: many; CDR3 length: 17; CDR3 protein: CASSYRDRANGLSGYTF; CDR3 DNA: TGTGCCAGCAGTTACAGGGACAGGGCGAACGGGCTATCCGGCTACACCTTC
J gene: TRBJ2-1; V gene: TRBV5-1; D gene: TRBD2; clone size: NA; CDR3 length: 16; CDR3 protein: CASSWTGAGDYNEQFF; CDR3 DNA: TGCGCCAGCAGCTGGACCGGAGCGGGGGACTACAATGAGCAGTTCTTC
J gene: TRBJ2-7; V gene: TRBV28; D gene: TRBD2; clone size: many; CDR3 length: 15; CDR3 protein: CASSLSLAEIYEQYF; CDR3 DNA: TGTGCCAGCAGTTTATCGCTAGCGGAGATCTACGAGCAGTACTTC
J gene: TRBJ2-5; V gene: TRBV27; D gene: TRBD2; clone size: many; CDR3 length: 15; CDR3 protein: CASSSQRGDSETQYF; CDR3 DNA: TGTGCCAGCAGTTCCCAGCGGGGGGACTCGGAGACCCAGTACTTC
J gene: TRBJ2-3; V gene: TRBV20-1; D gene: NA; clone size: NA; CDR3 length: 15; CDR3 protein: CSAGVGGHSTDTQYF; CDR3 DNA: TGCAGTGCGGGAGTAGGGGGACACAGCACAGATACGCAGTATTTT
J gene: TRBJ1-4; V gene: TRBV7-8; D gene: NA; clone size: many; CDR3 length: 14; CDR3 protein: CASSPSRTNEKLFF; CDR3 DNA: TGTGCCAGCAGCCCAAGCAGGACTAATGAAAAACTGTTTTTT
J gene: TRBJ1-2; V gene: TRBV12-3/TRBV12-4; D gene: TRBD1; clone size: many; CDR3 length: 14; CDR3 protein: CASRSQDRAGGYTF; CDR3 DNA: TGTGCCAGCAGATCTCAGGACAGGGCTGGTGGCTACACCTTC
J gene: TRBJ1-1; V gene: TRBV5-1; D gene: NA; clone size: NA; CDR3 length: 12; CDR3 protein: CASSFQGTEAFF; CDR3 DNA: TGCGCCAGCAGCTTCCAGGGTACTGAAGCTTTCTTT
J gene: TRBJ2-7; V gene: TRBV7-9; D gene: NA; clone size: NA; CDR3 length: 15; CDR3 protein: CASSWGLSKPPEQYF; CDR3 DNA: TGTGCCAGCAGCTGGGGACTGTCAAAACCCCCCGAGCAGTACTTC
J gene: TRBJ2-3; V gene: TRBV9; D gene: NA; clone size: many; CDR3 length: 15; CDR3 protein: CASSVAMHHTDTQYF; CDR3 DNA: TGTGCCAGCAGCGTAGCTATGCATCACACAGATACGCAGTATTTT
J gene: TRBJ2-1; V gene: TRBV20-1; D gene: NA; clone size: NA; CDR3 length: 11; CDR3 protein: CSAPFGGEQFF; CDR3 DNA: TGCAGTGCTCCGTTTGGGGGTGAGCAGTTCTTC
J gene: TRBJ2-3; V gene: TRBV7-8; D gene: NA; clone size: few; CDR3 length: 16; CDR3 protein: CASSLASSSKADTQYF; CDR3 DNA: TGTGCCAGCAGCTTGGCATCTAGTTCGAAGGCAGATACGCAGTATTTT
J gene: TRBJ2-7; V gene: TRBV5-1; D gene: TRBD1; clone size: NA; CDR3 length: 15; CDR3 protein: CASSFGQVNPYEQYF; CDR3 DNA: TGCGCCAGCAGCTTCGGACAGGTTAACCCCTACGAGCAGTACTTC
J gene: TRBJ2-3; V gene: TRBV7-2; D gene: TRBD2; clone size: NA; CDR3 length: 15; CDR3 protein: CASSLSGGAQDTQYF; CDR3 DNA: TGTGCCAGCAGCTTAAGCGGGGGGGCCCAAGATACGCAGTATTTT
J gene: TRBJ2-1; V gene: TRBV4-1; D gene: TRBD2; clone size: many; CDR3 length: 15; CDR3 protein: CASSQASGTSVSQFF; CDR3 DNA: TGCGCCAGCAGCCAAGCTTCCGGGACTAGCGTATCGCAGTTCTTC
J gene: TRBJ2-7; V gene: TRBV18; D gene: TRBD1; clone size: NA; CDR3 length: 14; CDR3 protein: CASSPWDSTYEQYF; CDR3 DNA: TGTGCCAGCTCACCATGGGACAGCACCTACGAGCAGTACTTC
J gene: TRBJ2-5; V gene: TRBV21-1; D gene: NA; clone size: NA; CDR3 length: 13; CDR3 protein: CASSKEREETQYF; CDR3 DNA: TGTGCCAGCAGCAAAGAGAGGGAAGAGACCCAGTACTTC
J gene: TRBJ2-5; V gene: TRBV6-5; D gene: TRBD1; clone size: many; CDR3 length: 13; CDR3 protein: CASSYGTGSIQYF; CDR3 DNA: TGTGCCAGCAGTTATGGGACAGGGAGCATCCAGTACTTC
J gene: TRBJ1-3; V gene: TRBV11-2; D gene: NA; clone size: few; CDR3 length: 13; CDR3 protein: CATRGGSGNTIYF; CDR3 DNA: TGTGCCACAAGGGGGGGCTCTGGAAACACCATATATTTT
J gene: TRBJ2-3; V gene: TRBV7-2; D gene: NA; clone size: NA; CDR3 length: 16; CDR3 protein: CASSLASGLSTDTQYF; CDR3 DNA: TGTGCCAGCAGCTTGGCGAGCGGGCTGAGCACAGATACGCAGTATTTT
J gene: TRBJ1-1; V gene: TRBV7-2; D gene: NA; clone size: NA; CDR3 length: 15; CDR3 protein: CASSLGVIVNTEAFF; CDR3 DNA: TGTGCCAGCAGCTTAGGGGTGATAGTGAACACTGAAGCTTTCTTT
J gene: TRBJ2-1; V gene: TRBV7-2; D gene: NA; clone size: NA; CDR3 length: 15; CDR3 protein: CASSLVPRQINEQFF; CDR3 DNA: TGTGCCAGCAGCTTAGTCCCTAGACAGATCAATGAGCAGTTCTTC
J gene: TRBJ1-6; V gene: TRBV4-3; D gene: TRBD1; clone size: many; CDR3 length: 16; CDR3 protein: CASSQDWTGAVSPLHF; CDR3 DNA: TGCGCCAGCAGCCAAGATTGGACAGGGGCTGTCTCACCCCTCCACTTT
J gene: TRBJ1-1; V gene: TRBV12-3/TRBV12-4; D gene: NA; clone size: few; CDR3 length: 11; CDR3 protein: CASSQRTEAFF; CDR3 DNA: TGTGCCAGCAGTCAGAGGACTGAAGCTTTCTTT
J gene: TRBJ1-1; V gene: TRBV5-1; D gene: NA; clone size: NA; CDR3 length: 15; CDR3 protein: CASSLAPVKNTEAFF; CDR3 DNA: TGCGCCAGCAGCTTGGCGCCAGTGAAGAACACTGAAGCTTTCTTT
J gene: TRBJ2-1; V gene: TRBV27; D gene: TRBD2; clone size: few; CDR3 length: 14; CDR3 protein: CASRSGGGGNEQFF; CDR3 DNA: TGTGCCAGCAGAAGCGGGGGCGGAGGAAATGAGCAGTTCTTC
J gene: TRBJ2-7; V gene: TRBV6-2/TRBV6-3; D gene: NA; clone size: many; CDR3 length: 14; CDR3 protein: CASRLDLRSYEQYF; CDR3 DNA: TGTGCCAGCAGGCTGGACCTCCGGTCCTACGAGCAGTACTTC
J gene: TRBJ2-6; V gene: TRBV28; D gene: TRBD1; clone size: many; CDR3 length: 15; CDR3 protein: CASAGGNSGANVLTF; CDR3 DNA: TGTGCCAGTGCAGGGGGTAACTCTGGGGCCAACGTCCTGACTTTC
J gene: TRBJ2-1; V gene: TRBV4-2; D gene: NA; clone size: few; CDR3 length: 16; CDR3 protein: CASSQDGGSSYNEQFF; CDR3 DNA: TGTGCCAGCAGCCAAGACGGGGGCAGCTCCTACAATGAGCAGTTCTTC
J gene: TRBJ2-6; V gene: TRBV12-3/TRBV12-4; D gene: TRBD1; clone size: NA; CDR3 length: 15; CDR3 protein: CASSSTGVGANVLTF; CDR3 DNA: TGTGCCAGCAGCTCGACAGGGGTTGGGGCCAACGTCCTGACTTTC
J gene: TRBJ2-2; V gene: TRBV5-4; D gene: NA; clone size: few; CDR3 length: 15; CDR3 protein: CASSLTGLRGGELFF; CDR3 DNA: TGTGCCAGCAGCCTGACCGGACTCCGAGGCGGGGAGCTGTTTTTT